This T cell receptor (beta chain) was found in a study of shared clonotypes between healthy human individuals. General observations from the study: Only blood was sampled; tissue repertoires likely differ. Across subsets, estimated richness was generally greater for naive than for memory populations.

In the case of this clone: Antigen unknown.

Trimming pared 6 bases from V and 6 bases from J, leaving 18 bases between. Germline CDR1 and CDR2: ENHRY and SYGVKD. This CDR3 is 15 amino acids long. How the authors handled the data: Junction-only sequences without quality scores came from ImmunoSEQ, so filtering differed. Some clones are missing from TCRdb's copy, which holds only in-frame ones; the method was immunoSEQ multiplex PCR. V, J and clone size were drawn from that table, and D and trimming were deduced from the DNA. The sample has some 1.5 million clones; approximately 98% are singletons. The origin of this receptor is a man younger than 40 in good health. The V call is TRBV10-3, the J call TRBJ2-1, with no clear D. The sample comprised naive CD4+ T cells sorted from blood. Subset: CD45RA+ positively selected. Written as DNA, the CDR3 is TGTGCCATCAGAGTGGAGCTCCTGGAATTCAATGAGCAGTTCTTC. It specifies CAIRVELLEFNEQFF.